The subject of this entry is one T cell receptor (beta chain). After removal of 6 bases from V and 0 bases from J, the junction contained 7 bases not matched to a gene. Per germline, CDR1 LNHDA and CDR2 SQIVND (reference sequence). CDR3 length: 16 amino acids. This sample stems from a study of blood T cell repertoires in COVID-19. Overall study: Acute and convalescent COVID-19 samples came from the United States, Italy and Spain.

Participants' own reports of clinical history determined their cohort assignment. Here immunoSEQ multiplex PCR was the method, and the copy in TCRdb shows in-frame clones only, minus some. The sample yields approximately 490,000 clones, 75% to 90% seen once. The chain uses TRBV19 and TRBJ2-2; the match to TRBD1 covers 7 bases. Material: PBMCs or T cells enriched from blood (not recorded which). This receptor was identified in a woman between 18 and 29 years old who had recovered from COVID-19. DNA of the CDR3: TGTGCCAGTAGGAATCGAGGGGGCCCGAACACCGGGGAGCTGTTTTTT. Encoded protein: CASRNRGGPNTGELFF.